These 29 T cell receptor beta chains were all obtained from the same sample, sequenced in a study of shared clonotypes between healthy human individuals. CD8 cells regarded as naive lacked CD45RO, were positively chosen for CCR7, and omitted terminally differentiated effector memory CD45RA+ cells. Produced via immunoSEQ multiplex PCR; TCRdb's table is partial and in-frame only. The sample records 2 million to 2.5 million clones, about 93% being singletons. Sequenced input: naive CD8+ T cells from PBMCs. Receptors were obtained from a man in his late teens or twenties in good health. Some clones in this sample may be carry-over from other donors' samples.

V gene TRBV10-2 combines with J gene TRBJ1-1, with a possible D match to TRBD1 (5 bases). This CDR3 has 13 residues. CDR1 is WSHSY and CDR2 is SAAADI in the germline V gene. Trimming pared 3 bases from V and 0 bases from J, leaving 5 bases between. CDR3 in DNA: TGCGCCAGCAGTGAAGGGGTGAACACTGAAGCTTTCTTT. Translation gives CASSEGVNTEAFF.

This chain uses TRBV27 with TRBJ2-2; tentative D call: TRBD1 (6 bases). Deletions cut 7 bases from V and 2 bases from J, with 20 bases between. This CDR3 is built from 17 residues. The germline CDR1 and CDR2 sequences are MNHEY and SMNVEV (reference sequence). The chain's CDR3 is CASKTGTETLNTGELFF. CDR3 bases: TGTGCCAGCAAAACAGGGACGGAGACCCTAAACACCGGGGAGCTGTTTTTT.

On this clone: This same CDR3 is encoded by further DNA sequences in the sample. The chain recombines TRBV14 with TRBJ2-7; D is unclear. Germline lookup yields CDR1 SGHDN and CDR2 FVKESK. CDR3 length equals 13 residues. Trimming took off 0 bases at V and 2 bases at J, with 5 bases between the two ends. The CDR3 region has the DNA TGTGCCAGCAGCCAAGACGGTCCCTACGAGCAGTACTTC. Translated, it gives CASSQDGPYEQYF.

The genes are TRBV15 and TRBJ2-1; D is unclear. This CDR3 has 14 residues. CDR1 and CDR2 (germline): LNHNV, YYDKDF (reference sequence). The ends were cut back, 5 bases at V and 10 bases at J, with 18 bases in the middle. Here the CDR3 reads CATSPPLAAREQFF. The CDR3 DNA sequence: TGTGCCACCAGCCCTCCTCTGGCAGCCAGGGAGCAGTTCTTC.

In nucleotides, the CDR3 is TGTGCCAGCAGCGCGTTGTTAGGGCGCGATGGCTACACCTTC. Protein product: CASSALLGRDGYTF. V gene TRBV5-5 combines with J gene TRBJ1-2; D unclear. CDR1 SGHKS and CDR2 YYEKEE come from the germline V gene (reference sequence). V was shortened by 4 bases and J by 6 bases, with 16 bases between the two germline ends. CDR3 length: 14 residues.

V usage is TRBV2 and J usage is TRBJ2-3; 13 bases are shared with TRBD2. J lost 3 bases, V lost 0 bases, and 15 bases had no gene match. Germline values: CDR1 SNHLY, CDR2 FYNNEI. The CDR3 has 21 residues. As DNA, the CDR3 is TGTGCCAGCAGTGAAGCTCACGGACTAGCGGGAGTCCGTAGTTGGACAGATACGCAGTATTTT. Amino acids: CASSEAHGLAGVRSWTDTQYF. The whole variable domain, filled in from reference TRBV2 and TRBJ2-3, reads EPEVTQTPSHQVTQMGQEVILRCVPISNHLYFYWYRQILGQKVEFLVSFYNNEISEKSEIFDDQFSVERPDGSNFTLKIRSTKLEDSAMYFCASSEAHGLAGVRSWTDTQYFGPGTRLTVL.

The CDR3 reads CASNGANTPYNEQFF. The DNA for the CDR3 is TGTGCCAGCAATGGGGCCAATACCCCCTACAATGAGCAGTTCTTC. The rearrangement joins TRBV9 to TRBJ2-1; D might be TRBD1 (5 bases). Germline CDR1 and CDR2: SGDLS and YYNGEE. The CDR3 is made up of 15 amino acids. The ends were cut back, 6 bases at V and 2 bases at J, with 15 bases in the middle.

The J gene is TRBJ1-5, the V gene TRBV6-6; 9 bases map to TRBD1. CDR1 MNHNY and CDR2 SVGAGI come from the germline V gene (reference sequence). With 5 bases clipped from V and 7 bases from J, the junction kept 6 bases outside the gene matches. This CDR3 has 14 residues. The CDR3 sequence: CASSPTGGGQPQHF. CDR3 DNA sequence: TGTGCCAGCAGTCCTACAGGGGGCGGACAGCCCCAGCATTTT.

The chain carries TRBV27 and TRBJ2-7; D gene unclear. Trimming shortened V by 3 bases and J by 4 bases, and 13 bases separated the two germline ends. Germline CDR1 MNHEY, CDR2 SMNVEV (reference sequence). The CDR3 loop spans 14 amino acids. Here the CDR3 reads CASSLAAKGYEQYF. In DNA form, the CDR3 reads TGTGCCAGCAGTTTGGCCGCAAAAGGTTACGAGCAGTACTTC.

The chain employs TRBV5-5 and TRBJ1-2; D is uncertain. Germline CDR1 and CDR2: SGHKS and YYEKEE (reference sequence). This CDR3 has 11 residues. Trimming stripped 0 bases from V and 9 bases from J, with 6 bases between. CDR3 sequence reads: CASSLGLRYTF. The CDR3 DNA reads TGTGCCAGCAGCTTGGGGCTTCGCTACACCTTC.

This sequence joins TRBV19 and TRBJ1-2; TRBD1 matches at 8 bases. V shed 1 base and J 5 bases; nucleotides not matched to a gene: 6. This CDR3 is 15 amino acids long. Germline V gene sequence: CDR1 LNHDA, CDR2 SQIVND (reference sequence). The CDR3 nucleotides read TGTGCCAGTAGTATAGCCCGGACAGGGACATATGGCTACACCTTC. Protein: CASSIARTGTYGYTF.

The DNA of the CDR3 is TGCGCCAGCAGCCAAGGTCCCGGACAGCTCACCGGGGAGCTGTTTTTT. Translating gives CASSQGPGQLTGELFF. J is TRBJ2-2 and V is TRBV4-3; a possible D gene is TRBD1 (6 bases). The V gene's germline CDR1 is LGHNA and CDR2 YSLEER. V was pared by 1 base and J by 4 bases, with 13 bases between. The CDR3 is 16 amino acids.

This chain connects TRBV2 to TRBJ1-5; 9 bases line up with TRBD1. This CDR3 region has 14 residues. Germline lookup yields CDR1 SNHLY and CDR2 FYNNEI. Trimming at V came to 6 bases and at J to 6 bases, leaving 6 bases not matched to a gene. As DNA, the CDR3 is TGTGCCAGCAGCGGGACAGGGTTTTTTCAGCCCCAGCATTTT. Protein product: CASSGTGFFQPQHF.

The chain employs TRBV7-9 and TRBJ2-3; 10 bases are a match to TRBD1. The V segment lost 5 bases and the J segment 6 bases; nucleotides outside the gene matches: 8. The germline gives CDR1 SEHNR, CDR2 FQNEAQ (reference sequence). CDR3 length equals 15 residues. The CDR3 loop is CASSRKTGGFDTQYF. CDR3 nucleotides: TGTGCCAGCAGCCGGAAGACAGGGGGCTTCGATACGCAGTATTTT.

The chain recombines TRBV19 with TRBJ2-3; D gene ambiguous. The length of the CDR3 is 15 residues. The germline gives CDR1 LNHDA, CDR2 SQIVND (reference sequence). V was cut by 4 bases and J by 2 bases, with 13 bases left in between. CDR3 amino acids: CASSTRPSLTDTQYF. The CDR3 nucleotides read TGTGCCAGTAGTACTCGGCCATCCCTCACAGATACGCAGTATTTT.

This clone has just one count. The rearrangement links TRBV30 to TRBJ1-2; D remains unclear. Germline CDR1 reads GTSNPN; CDR2 reads SVGIG (reference sequence). This CDR3 region has 16 residues. Trimming cost V 2 bases and J 0 bases, with 16 bases left between them. In DNA, the CDR3 is TGTGCCTGGAGTAGGCGCGGCGGTTTAGCTAACTATGGCTACACCTTC. This codes for CAWSRRGGLANYGYTF. The complete variable domain, with remaining parts taken from reference TRBV30 and TRBJ1-2, reads SQTIHQWPATLVQPVGSPLSLECTVEGTSNPNLYWYRQAAGRGLQLLFYSVGIGQISSEVPQNLSASRPQDRQFILSSKKLLLSDSGFYLCAWSRRGGLANYGYTFGSGTRLTVV.

A note on this clone: In the same sample, other DNA sequences code for this CDR3. V is TRBV11-2 and J is TRBJ2-3; D is unclear. Per the germline V gene, CDR1 is SGHAT and CDR2 is FQNNGV. The CDR3 totals 12 residues. Trimming cost V 1 base and J 5 bases, with 4 bases left between them. CDR3 nucleotide sequence: TGTGCCAGCAGCTTAGTTGTAGATACGCAGTATTTT. Its protein is CASSLVVDTQYF. The entire variable domain, with the rest obtained from reference TRBV11-2 and TRBJ2-3, is as follows: EAGVAQSPRYKIIEKRQSVAFWCNPISGHATLYWYQQILGQGPKLLIQFQNNGVVDDSQLPKDRFSAERLKGVDSTLKIQPAKLEDSAVYLCASSLVVDTQYFGPGTRLTVL.

The chain has TRBV7-2 and TRBJ2-7; D not certain. CDR3 length: 13 amino acids. Trimming removed 1 base from V and 6 bases from J, with 10 bases in between. CDR1 and CDR2 from the germline V gene are SGHTA and FQGNSA. CDR3 sequence: CASSLVSPGEQYF. The CDR3 nucleotides are TGTGCCAGCAGCTTAGTGTCCCCAGGCGAGCAGTACTTC.

J is TRBJ2-7 and V is TRBV13; 7 nucleotides match TRBD2. This CDR3 spans 14 amino acids. The J segment lost 3 bases and the V segment lost 5 bases, leaving 7 bases of the junction unmatched. The germline gives CDR1 PRHDT, CDR2 FYEKMQ (reference sequence). CDR3 bases: TGTGCCAGCAGCCACCCGGGAGGAAACTACGAGCAGTACTTC. Translated, it gives CASSHPGGNYEQYF.

The V call is TRBV4-2, the J call TRBJ2-1; a weak D match, TRBD2 (6 bases). Germline lookup yields CDR1 LGHNA and CDR2 YNFKEQ. V was pared by 3 bases and J by 7 bases, with 13 bases between. This CDR3 is 14 amino acids long. This CDR3 reads CASSHPPLANEQFF. The CDR3 DNA follows: TGTGCCAGCAGCCATCCCCCACTAGCTAATGAGCAGTTCTTC.

The gene calls are TRBV30 and TRBJ2-3, with D hard to call. Trimming cost V 5 bases and J 2 bases, with 17 bases left between them. Germline V lookup: CDR1 GTSNPN, CDR2 SVGIG (reference sequence). The CDR3 has 15 amino acids. The DNA for the CDR3 is TGTGCCTGGGTGGGGTGGGCATCGGACACAGATACGCAGTATTTT. Its translation is CAWVGWASDTDTQYF. The variable domain in full, with the rest retrieved from reference TRBV30 and TRBJ2-3, is SQTIHQWPATLVQPVGSPLSLECTVEGTSNPNLYWYRQAAGRGLQLLFYSVGIGQISSEVPQNLSASRPQDRQFILSSKKLLLSDSGFYLCAWVGWASDTDTQYFGPGTRLTVL.

This chain joins TRBV28 and TRBJ1-2; no clear D. The V gene lost 3 bases and the J gene lost 7 bases, with 15 bases spanning the gap. Per the germline V gene, CDR1 is MDHEN and CDR2 is SYDVKM. The CDR3 extends over 14 amino acids. As DNA, the CDR3 is TGTGCCAGCAGTTTCGCCCGGTACGTAAGTGGCTACACCTTC. Translated, it gives CASSFARYVSGYTF.

The V and J genes are TRBV29-1 and TRBJ2-1; D is possibly TRBD1 or TRBD2 (5 bases each). From germline, CDR1 is SQVTM and CDR2 ANQGSEA. Trimming took 1 base from V and 4 from J, leaving 17 bases between them. There are 16 residues in the CDR3. The CDR3 DNA sequence: TGCAGCGTTGAAGCCCCCAGCGGTGGGGGATACAATGAGCAGTTCTTC. This sequence encodes CSVEAPSGGGYNEQFF.

The gene calls are TRBV27 and TRBJ2-5; 7 nucleotides agree with TRBD1. The V gene's germline CDR1 is MNHEY and CDR2 SMNVEV (reference sequence). This CDR3 spans 14 amino acids. The J segment lost 1 base and the V segment lost 3 bases, leaving 2 bases of the junction unmatched. The CDR3 bases are TGTGCCAGCAGTTTCGGGACAGTCCAAGAGACCCAGTACTTC. This gives the protein CASSFGTVQETQYF.

The chain is built from TRBV18 and TRBJ2-5, with D possibly being TRBD1 (6 bases). Germline V CDR1 and CDR2: KGHSH, LQKENI. This CDR3 spans 16 amino acids. Trimming shortened V by 0 bases and J by 1 base, and 12 bases separated the two germline ends. CDR3 DNA: TGTGCCAGCTCACCACCGGCCGGGGACATCCAAGAGACCCAGTACTTC. Protein sequence: CASSPPAGDIQETQYF.

The chain uses TRBV7-6 and TRBJ2-2, with a tentative D call TRBD1 (5 bases). Germline V gene lookup returns CDR1 SGHVS and CDR2 FNYEAQ. This CDR3 is 16 amino acids long. Trimming cost V 2 bases and J 7 bases, with 17 bases left between them. CDR3 loop: CASSLTVTMQGGELFF. Here the CDR3 DNA reads TGTGCCAGCAGCTTAACGGTGACGATGCAGGGCGGGGAGCTGTTTTTT.

As regards this clone: Mismatch with germline at one junction end may stem from a read error. The chain carries TRBV29-1 and TRBJ1-1, with TRBD1 as a possible D gene (5 bases). Germline lookup yields CDR1 SQVTM and CDR2 ANQGSEA. CDR3 length: 14 residues. The DNA for the CDR3 is TGCAGCGTAGAAGGGTTATGGGGGGGAACTGAAGCTTTCTTT. Amino acids: CSVEGLWGGTEAFF.

Worth noting for this clone: Other nucleotide sequences in the sample specify the same CDR3. The J gene is TRBJ2-7, the V gene TRBV27; tentatively, D is TRBD2 (6 bases). This CDR3 comprises 13 residues. Germline V gene sequence: CDR1 MNHEY, CDR2 SMNVEV (reference sequence). V lost 2 bases and J 4 bases, leaving 9 bases between the germline ends. The CDR3 region is CASSLGLTYEQYF. CDR3 in DNA: TGTGCCAGCAGTTTAGGACTAACTTACGAGCAGTACTTC.

The J gene is TRBJ2-7, the V gene TRBV27, with D perhaps given as TRBD1 or TRBD2 (5 bases each). CDR1 and CDR2 from the germline V gene are MNHEY and SMNVEV (reference sequence). The CDR3 runs 13 residues. V shed 2 bases and J shed 7 bases, with 12 bases lying between them. CDR3 DNA sequence: TGTGCCAGCAGTTTAAGGGGACCTCAAGAGCAGTACTTC. Translation: CASSLRGPQEQYF.